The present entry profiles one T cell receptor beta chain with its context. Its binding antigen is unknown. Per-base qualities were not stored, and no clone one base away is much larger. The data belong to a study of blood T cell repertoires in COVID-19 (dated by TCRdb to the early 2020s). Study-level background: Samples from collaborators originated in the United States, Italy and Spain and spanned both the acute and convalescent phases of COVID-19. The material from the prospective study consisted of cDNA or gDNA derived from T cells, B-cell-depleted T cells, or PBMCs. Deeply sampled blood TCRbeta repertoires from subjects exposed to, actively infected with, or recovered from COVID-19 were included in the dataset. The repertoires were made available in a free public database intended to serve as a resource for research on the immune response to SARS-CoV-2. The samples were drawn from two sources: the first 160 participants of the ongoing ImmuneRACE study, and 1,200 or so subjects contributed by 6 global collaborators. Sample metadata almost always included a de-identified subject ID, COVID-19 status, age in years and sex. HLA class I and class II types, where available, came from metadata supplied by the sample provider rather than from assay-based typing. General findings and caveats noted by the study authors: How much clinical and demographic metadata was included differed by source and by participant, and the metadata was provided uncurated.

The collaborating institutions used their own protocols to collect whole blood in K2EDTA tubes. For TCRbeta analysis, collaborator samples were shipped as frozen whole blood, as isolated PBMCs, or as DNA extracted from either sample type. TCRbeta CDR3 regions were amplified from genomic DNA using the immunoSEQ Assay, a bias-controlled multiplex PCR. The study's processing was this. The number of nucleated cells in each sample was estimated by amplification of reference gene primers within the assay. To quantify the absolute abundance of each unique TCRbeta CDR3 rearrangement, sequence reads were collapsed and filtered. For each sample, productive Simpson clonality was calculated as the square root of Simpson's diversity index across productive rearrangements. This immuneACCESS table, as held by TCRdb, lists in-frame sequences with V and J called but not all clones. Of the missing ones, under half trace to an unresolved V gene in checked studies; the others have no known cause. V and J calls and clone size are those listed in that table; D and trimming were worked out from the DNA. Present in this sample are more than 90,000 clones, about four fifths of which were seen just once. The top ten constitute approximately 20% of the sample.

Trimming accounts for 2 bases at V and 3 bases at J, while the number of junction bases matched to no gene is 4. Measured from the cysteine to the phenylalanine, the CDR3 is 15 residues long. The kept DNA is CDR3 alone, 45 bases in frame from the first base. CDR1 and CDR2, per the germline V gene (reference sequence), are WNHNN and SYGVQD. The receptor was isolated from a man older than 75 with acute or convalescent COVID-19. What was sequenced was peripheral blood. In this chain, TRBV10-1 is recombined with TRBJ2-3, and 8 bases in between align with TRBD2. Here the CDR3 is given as CASSEQAGETDTQYF. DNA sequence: TGCGCCAGCAGTGAGCAAGCGGGGGAAACAGATACGCAGTATTTT.